Below, 14 T cell receptor beta chains from the same sample are listed, as sequenced in a study of early T cells in non-severe SARS-CoV-2 infection. TCRdb re-called the 5' RACE reads with MiXCR, one entry per CDR3 protein. The data show about 60,000 distinct CDR3 sequences, around 11% seen once. The sequencing sample was made of whole blood. The receptor source for this set is an adult who was a healthcare worker with PCR-confirmed SARS-CoV-2 infection or an uninfected control (not recorded which).

This clonotype appeared many times. The rearrangement uses TRBV19 and TRBJ2-1; D call uncertain. Trimming pared 6 bases from V and 0 bases from J, leaving 12 bases between. The germline gives CDR1 LNHDA, CDR2 SQIVND (reference sequence). The CDR3 spans 15 residues. CDR3: CASRPSPSSYNEQFF. The CDR3 DNA reads as TGTGCCAGTAGGCCTTCCCCGAGCTCCTACAATGAGCAGTTCTTC.

There are many counts of this clonotype. The chain links TRBV18 to TRBJ2-3; no firm D call. The CDR3 covers 14 residues. V was trimmed by 2 bases and J by 5 bases, leaving 11 bases between them. Per germline, CDR1 KGHSH and CDR2 LQKENI. In nucleotides, the CDR3 is TGTGCCAGCTCACCAAACCAGCAACAAGATACGCAGTATTTT. Encoded protein: CASSPNQQQDTQYF.

The rearrangement joins TRBV28 to TRBJ2-1; 9 bases agree with TRBD2. Trimming removed 5 bases from V and 0 bases from J; junction bases left unmatched: 2. CDR1 is MDHEN, CDR2 SYDVKM, per germline. This CDR3 is built from 15 residues. The CDR3 loop is CASSVAGASYNEQFF. The CDR3 DNA reads TGTGCCAGCAGTGTAGCGGGAGCCTCCTACAATGAGCAGTTCTTC.

This rearrangement joins TRBV10-2 to TRBJ1-1, with D unresolved. Trimming shortened V by 2 bases and J by 14 bases, and 15 bases separated the two germline ends. CDR1 WSHSY and CDR2 SAAADI come from the germline V gene. CDR3 length equals 12 residues. The CDR3 DNA is TGCGCCAGCAGTGAGATGGCCAGACGCGTATTCTTT. Encoded protein: CASSEMARRVFF.

The sample holds many counts of this clonotype. This chain connects TRBV6-1 to TRBJ1-1; D unresolved. The CDR3 totals 14 residues. Deletions cut 6 bases from V and 2 bases from J, with 13 bases between. Germline V gives CDR1 MNHNS, CDR2 SASEGT. The chain's CDR3 is CASRSIPGNTEAFF. In DNA form, the CDR3 reads TGTGCCAGCAGGTCTATACCGGGTAACACTGAAGCTTTCTTT.

This clonotype was picked up a small number of times. The gene calls are TRBV11-1 and TRBJ2-2, with a tentative D call TRBD1 (5 bases). The CDR3 is made up of 14 amino acids. Germline CDR1 is SGHAT and CDR2 is FQDESV (reference sequence). V was shortened by 11 bases and J by 3 bases, with 16 bases between the two germline ends. CDR3 in amino acids: CAVKQDPDTGELFF. CDR3 DNA sequence: TGTGCCGTAAAACAGGATCCGGACACCGGGGAGCTGTTTTTT.

This chain joins TRBV14 and TRBJ1-5; D call uncertain. With 3 bases removed from V and 5 bases from J, the gap between germline ends came to 8 bases. Germline CDR1 is SGHDN and CDR2 is FVKESK. The CDR3 runs to 13 residues. The CDR3, as DNA: TGTGCCAGCAGCCAGAACAGCTATCAGCCCCAGCATTTT. It specifies CASSQNSYQPQHF.

The table lists this clonotype with many counts. The gene calls are TRBV3-1 and TRBJ1-2, with TRBD1 identical over 8 bases. This CDR3 comprises 14 residues. Germline loops: CDR1 LGHDT, CDR2 YNNKEL (reference sequence). The V gene end was trimmed by 4 bases and the J gene end by 3 bases; junction bases not matched to a gene: 4. The CDR3 DNA sequence: TGTGCCAGCAGCCCACAGGGGGGGGACTATGGCTACACCTTC. Translating gives CASSPQGGDYGYTF.

CDR3 in amino acids: CASSLEGVGEAFF. In nucleotides, the CDR3 is TGTGCCAGCAGCCTAGAGGGAGTGGGTGAAGCTTTCTTT. The chain recombines TRBV9 with TRBJ1-1; D uncertain. The CDR3 is made up of 13 amino acids. V gave up 4 bases and J gave up 7 bases, with 14 bases separating them. Looked up from germline, CDR1 is SGDLS and CDR2 is YYNGEE.

This clonotype was seen ten or more times. The chain has TRBV5-5 and TRBJ2-1; D unresolved. This CDR3 is 15 amino acids long. Germline loops: CDR1 SGHKS, CDR2 YYEKEE (reference sequence). V lost 4 bases and J 10 bases, leaving 21 bases between the germline ends. The CDR3 region has the DNA TGTGCCAGCAGCCTTCCACGCCCCCTCAATTGGGAGCAGTTCTTC. It codes for CASSLPRPLNWEQFF.

The chain combines TRBV5-1 with TRBJ1-6; a weak D match, TRBD1 (6 bases). This CDR3 region has 14 residues. V lost 6 bases and J lost 8, with 15 bases in between. Germline loops: CDR1 SGHRS, CDR2 YFSETQ. This CDR3 reads CASNEGGADSPLHF. In DNA, the CDR3 is TGCGCCAGCAATGAGGGGGGCGCGGATTCACCCCTCCACTTT.

The rearrangement joins TRBV11-2 to TRBJ2-1; 10 bases are a match to TRBD2. V lost 1 base to trimming and J lost 6 bases; unmatched junction nucleotides: 6. CDR3 size: 16 residues. Germline lookup yields CDR1 SGHAT and CDR2 FQNNGV. CDR3 in DNA: TGTGCCAGCAGCTTAGGCCCACTAGCGGGATCCAATGAGCAGTTCTTC. This sequence encodes CASSLGPLAGSNEQFF.

V and J are TRBV28 and TRBJ2-5, with D perhaps TRBD1 (6 bases). Germline lookup yields CDR1 MDHEN and CDR2 SYDVKM. CDR3 size: 14 residues. The V end lost 5 bases, the J end lost 1 base, and 11 bases lay between the germline ends. The CDR3 reads CASSLWGPQETQYF. In DNA, the CDR3 is TGTGCCAGCAGTCTGTGGGGGCCCCAAGAGACCCAGTACTTC.

The table lists this clonotype with a few counts. The J gene is TRBJ2-1, the V gene TRBV28; no clear D. V shed 6 bases and J shed 10 bases, with 10 bases lying between them. CDR3 size: 11 residues. Germline values: CDR1 MDHEN, CDR2 SYDVKM. The CDR3 spells CASSNRREQFF. The CDR3 DNA is TGTGCCAGCAGCAACCGACGGGAGCAGTTCTTC.